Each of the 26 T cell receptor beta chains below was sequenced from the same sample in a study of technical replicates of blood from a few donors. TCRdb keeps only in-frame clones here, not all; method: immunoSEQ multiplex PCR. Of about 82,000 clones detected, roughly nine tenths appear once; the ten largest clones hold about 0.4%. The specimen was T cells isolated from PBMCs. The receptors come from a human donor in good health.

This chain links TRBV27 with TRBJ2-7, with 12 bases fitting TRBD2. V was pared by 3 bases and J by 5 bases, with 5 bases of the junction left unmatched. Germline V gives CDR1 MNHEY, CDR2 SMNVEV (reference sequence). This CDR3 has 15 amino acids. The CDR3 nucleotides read TGTGCCAGCAGTTTTACTAGCGGGAGGTCCCACGAGCAGTACTTC. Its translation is CASSFTSGRSHEQYF.

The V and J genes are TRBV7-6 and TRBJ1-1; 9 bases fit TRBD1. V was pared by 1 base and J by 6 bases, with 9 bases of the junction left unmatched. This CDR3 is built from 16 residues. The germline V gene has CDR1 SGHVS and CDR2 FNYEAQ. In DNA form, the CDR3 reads TGTGCCAGCAGCTTAGTAGTGGGACAGGGAAGGTCTGAAGCTTTCTTT. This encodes CASSLVVGQGRSEAFF.

The CDR3 protein is CASSPSPGTGDEQYF. The CDR3 coding sequence is TGTGCCAGTAGCCCCTCCCCCGGGACAGGGGACGAGCAGTACTTC. This chain joins TRBV19 and TRBJ2-7; the match to TRBD1 covers 10 bases. V dropped 6 bases and J dropped 5; count of bases not matched to a gene: 10. CDR3 size: 15 residues. The germline V gene encodes CDR1 LNHDA and CDR2 SQIVND (reference sequence).

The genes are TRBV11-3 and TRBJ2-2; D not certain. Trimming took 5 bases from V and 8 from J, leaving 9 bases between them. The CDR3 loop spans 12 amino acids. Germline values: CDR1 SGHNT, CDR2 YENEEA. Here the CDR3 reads CASSLSQGELFF. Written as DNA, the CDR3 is TGTGCCAGCAGCCTTAGCCAAGGGGAGCTGTTTTTT.

DNA of the CDR3: TGTGCCACCACCCGAAGCGGGGTCGCCTACGAGCAGTACTTC. Translated, it gives CATTRSGVAYEQYF. The chain couples TRBV19 to TRBJ2-7; 7 nucleotides line up with TRBD2. This CDR3 is built from 14 residues. The V and J ends lost 10 bases and 2 bases, in that order; junction bases with no gene match: 11. From germline, CDR1 is LNHDA and CDR2 SQIVND (reference sequence).

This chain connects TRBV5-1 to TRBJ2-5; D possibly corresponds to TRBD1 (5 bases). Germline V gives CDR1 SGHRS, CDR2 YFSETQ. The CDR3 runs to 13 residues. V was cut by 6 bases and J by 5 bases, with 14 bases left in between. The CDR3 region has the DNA TGCGCCAGCACGTACAGGCTGCCGGAGACCCAGTACTTC. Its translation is CASTYRLPETQYF.

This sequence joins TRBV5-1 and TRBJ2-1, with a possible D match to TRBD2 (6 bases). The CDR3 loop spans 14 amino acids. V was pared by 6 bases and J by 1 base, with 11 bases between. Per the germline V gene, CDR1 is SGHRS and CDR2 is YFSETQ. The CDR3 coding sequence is TGCGCCAGCAAAGTAGCGGCGTCCTACAATGAGCAGTTCTTC. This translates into CASKVAASYNEQFF.

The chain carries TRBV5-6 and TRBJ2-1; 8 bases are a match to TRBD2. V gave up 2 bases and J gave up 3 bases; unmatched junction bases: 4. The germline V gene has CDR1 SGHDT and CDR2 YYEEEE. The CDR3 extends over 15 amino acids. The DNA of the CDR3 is TGTGCCAGCAGCTTTAGTACTAGCGGCTACAATGAGCAGTTCTTC. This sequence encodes CASSFSTSGYNEQFF.

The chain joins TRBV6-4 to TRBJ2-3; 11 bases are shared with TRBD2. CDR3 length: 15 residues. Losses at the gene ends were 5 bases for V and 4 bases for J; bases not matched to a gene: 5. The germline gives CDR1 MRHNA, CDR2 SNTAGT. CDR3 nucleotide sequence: TGTGCCAGCAGTCCCCTAGCGGGAGGCTCAGATACGCAGTATTTT. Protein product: CASSPLAGGSDTQYF.

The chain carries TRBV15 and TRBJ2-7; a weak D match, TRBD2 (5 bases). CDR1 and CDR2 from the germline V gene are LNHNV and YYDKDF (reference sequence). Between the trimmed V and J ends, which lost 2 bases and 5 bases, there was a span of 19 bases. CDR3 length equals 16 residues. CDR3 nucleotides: TGTGCCACCAGCAGAACCCCCCCCTCGGGGATACACGAGCAGTACTTC. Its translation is CATSRTPPSGIHEQYF.

The CDR3 DNA sequence: TGTGCCAGCAGTCCCGGACTAGCGGCGTACTACGAGCAGTACTTC. This translates into CASSPGLAAYYEQYF. V is TRBV28 and J is TRBJ2-7; TRBD2 matches 10 bases. V lost 5 bases, J lost 3 bases, and 7 bases stayed unmatched. This CDR3 comprises 15 residues. Germline values: CDR1 MDHEN, CDR2 SYDVKM.

CDR3 DNA: TGTGCCAGTCGGTTCGGGACAGGGGTTTACGAGCAGTACTTC. Amino acid sequence: CASRFGTGVYEQYF. This chain uses TRBV27 with TRBJ2-7, with 10 bases aligning to TRBD1. The junction had 9 bases not matched to a gene; V was cut back by 9 bases and J by 4 bases. Germline loops: CDR1 MNHEY, CDR2 SMNVEV (reference sequence). The CDR3 loop spans 14 amino acids.

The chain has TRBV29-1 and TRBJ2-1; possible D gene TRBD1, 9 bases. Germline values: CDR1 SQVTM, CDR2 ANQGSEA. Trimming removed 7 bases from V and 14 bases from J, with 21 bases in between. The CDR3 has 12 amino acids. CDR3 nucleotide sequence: TGCAGCGGGGGACAGGGAGACGGGAGGGAGTTCTTC. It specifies CSGGQGDGREFF.

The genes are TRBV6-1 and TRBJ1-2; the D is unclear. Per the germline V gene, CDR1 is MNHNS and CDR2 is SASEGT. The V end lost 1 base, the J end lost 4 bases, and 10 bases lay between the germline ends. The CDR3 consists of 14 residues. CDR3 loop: CASSEVQALYGYTF. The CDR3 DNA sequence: TGTGCCAGCAGTGAAGTTCAGGCCCTCTATGGCTACACCTTC.

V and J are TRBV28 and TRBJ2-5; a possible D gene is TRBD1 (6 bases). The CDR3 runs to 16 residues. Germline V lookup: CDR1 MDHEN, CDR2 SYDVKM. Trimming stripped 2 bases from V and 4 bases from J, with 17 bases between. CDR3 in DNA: TGTGCCAGCAGTTTAATAGGTGCAGGGGCTGGAGAGACCCAGTACTTC. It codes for CASSLIGAGAGETQYF.

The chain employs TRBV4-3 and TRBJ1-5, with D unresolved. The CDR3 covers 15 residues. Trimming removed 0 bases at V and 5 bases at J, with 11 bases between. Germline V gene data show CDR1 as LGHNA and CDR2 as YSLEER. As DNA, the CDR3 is TGCGCCAGCAGCCAAGATCGAGGGCAGTATCAGCCCCAGCATTTT. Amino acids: CASSQDRGQYQPQHF.

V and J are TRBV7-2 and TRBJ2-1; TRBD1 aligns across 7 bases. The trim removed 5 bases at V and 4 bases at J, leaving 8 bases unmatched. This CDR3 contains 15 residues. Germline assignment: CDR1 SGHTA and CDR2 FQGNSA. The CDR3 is CASSDRTGTYNEQFF. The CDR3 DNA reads TGTGCCAGCAGCGACCGGACAGGTACATACAATGAGCAGTTCTTC.

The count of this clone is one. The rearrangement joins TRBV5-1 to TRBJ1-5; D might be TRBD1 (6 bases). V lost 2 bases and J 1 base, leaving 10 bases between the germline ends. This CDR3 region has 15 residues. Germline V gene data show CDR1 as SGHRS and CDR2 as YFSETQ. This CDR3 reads CASSFRGLSNQPQHF. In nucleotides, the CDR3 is TGCGCCAGCAGCTTCAGGGGATTGAGCAATCAGCCCCAGCATTTT.

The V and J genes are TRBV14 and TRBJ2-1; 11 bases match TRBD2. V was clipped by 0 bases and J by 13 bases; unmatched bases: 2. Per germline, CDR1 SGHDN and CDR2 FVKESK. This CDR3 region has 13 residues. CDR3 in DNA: TGTGCCAGCAGCCAAGAGCTAGCGGGAGGTCAGTTCTTC. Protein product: CASSQELAGGQFF.

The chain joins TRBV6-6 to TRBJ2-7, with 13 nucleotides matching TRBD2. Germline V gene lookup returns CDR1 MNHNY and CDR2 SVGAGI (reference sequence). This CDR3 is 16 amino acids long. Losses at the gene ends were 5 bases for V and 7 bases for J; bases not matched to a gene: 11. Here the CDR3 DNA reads TGTGCCAGCAGTCAGCGGACTAGCGGGAGAATGGGAGAGCAGTACTTC. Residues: CASSQRTSGRMGEQYF.

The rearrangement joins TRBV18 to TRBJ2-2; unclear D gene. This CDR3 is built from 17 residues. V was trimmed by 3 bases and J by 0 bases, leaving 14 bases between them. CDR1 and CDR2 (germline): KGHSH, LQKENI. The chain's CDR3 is CASSPLFTPPNTGELFF. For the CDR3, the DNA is TGTGCCAGCTCACCTCTATTCACCCCCCCGAACACCGGGGAGCTGTTTTTT.

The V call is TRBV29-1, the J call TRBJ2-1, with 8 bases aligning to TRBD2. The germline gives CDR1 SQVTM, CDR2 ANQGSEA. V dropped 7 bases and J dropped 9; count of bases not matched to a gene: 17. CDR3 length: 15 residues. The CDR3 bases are TGCAGCGCCCGGCGGGAAGCGGGAGAAGTTTCTGAGCAGTTCTTC. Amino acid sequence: CSARREAGEVSEQFF.

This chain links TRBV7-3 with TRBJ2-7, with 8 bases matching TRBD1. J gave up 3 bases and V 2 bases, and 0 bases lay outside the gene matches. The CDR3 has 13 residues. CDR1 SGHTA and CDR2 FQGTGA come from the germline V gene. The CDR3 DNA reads TGTGCCAGCAGCTTAGACAGGGGCTACGAGCAGTACTTC. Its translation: CASSLDRGYEQYF.

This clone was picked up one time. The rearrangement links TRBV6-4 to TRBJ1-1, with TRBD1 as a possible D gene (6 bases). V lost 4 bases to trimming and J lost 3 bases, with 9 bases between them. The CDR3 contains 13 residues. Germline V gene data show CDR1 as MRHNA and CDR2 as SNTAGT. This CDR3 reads CASSVGQHTEAFF. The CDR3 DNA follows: TGTGCCAGCAGTGTAGGACAGCACACTGAAGCTTTCTTT.

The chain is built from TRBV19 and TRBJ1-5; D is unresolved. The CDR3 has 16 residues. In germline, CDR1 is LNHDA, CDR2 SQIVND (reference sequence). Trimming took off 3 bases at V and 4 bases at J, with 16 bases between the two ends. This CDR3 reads CASSIFNGGGNQPQHF. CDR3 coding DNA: TGTGCCAGTAGTATTTTTAACGGAGGAGGGAATCAGCCCCAGCATTTT.

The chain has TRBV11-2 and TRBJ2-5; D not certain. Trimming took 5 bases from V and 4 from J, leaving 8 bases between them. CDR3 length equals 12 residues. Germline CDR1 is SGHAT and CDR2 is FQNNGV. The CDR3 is CASSPGPETQYF. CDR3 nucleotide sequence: TGTGCCAGCAGCCCCGGTCCAGAGACCCAGTACTTC.